This T cell receptor beta chain was observed in a study of cytomegalovirus exposure and HLA in healthy donors. With 60 Vbeta and 13 Jbeta primers, the PCR was carried out. Sequencing was performed with immunoSEQ multiplex PCR; in TCRdb, only in-frame clones are kept and a portion is missing. The data show about 170,000 clones, about three quarters seen once. On this clone: Its antigen is unidentified.

The study's findings and limits: Productive status was seen about 90% or about 30% of the time for most TCR beta V segments in an earlier analysis. In a later analysis, common viral pathogens appeared linked to several of the most significant clusters.

Germline CDR1 and CDR2: SGDLS and YYNGEE. The V and J ends lost 2 bases and 5 bases respectively, with 14 bases between them. This CDR3 comprises 14 residues. The specimen was PBMCs. The receptor was derived from a woman between 45 and 60 years old in good health and CMV-seropositive. The chain recombines TRBV9 with TRBJ2-7, with a tentative D call TRBD2 (5 bases). CDR3 residues: CASSVAITRDEQYF. The CDR3 DNA is TGTGCCAGCAGCGTCGCAATTACTAGGGACGAGCAGTACTTC.